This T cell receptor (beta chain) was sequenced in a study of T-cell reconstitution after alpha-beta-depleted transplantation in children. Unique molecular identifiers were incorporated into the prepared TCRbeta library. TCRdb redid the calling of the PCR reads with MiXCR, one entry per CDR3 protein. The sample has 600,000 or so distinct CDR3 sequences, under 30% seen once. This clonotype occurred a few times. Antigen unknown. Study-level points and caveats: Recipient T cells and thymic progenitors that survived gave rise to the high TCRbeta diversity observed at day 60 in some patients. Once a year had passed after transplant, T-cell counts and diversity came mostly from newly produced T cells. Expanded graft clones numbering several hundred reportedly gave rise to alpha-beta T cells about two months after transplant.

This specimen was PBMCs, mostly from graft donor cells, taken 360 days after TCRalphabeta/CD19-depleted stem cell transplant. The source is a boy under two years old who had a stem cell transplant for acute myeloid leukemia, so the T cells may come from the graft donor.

The CDR3 coding sequence is TGTGCCAGCAGTTACTCGACTTCTGGGGCCAACGTCCTGACTTTC. The encoded protein is CASSYSTSGANVLTF. The chain couples TRBV6-5 to TRBJ2-6; no definite D call. From germline, CDR1 is MNHEY and CDR2 SVGAGI. Trimming stripped 0 bases from V and 1 base from J, with 4 bases between. The CDR3 has 15 residues.